The rows below give T cell receptor beta chains drawn from one sample of a study of Graves' ophthalmopathy and Graves' hyperthyroidism. TCRdb re-analysed the multiplex PCR reads in MiXCR, keeping a single row per CDR3 protein. The sample contains about 210,000 distinct CDR3 sequences, around 30% of which appear only once. Sequencing was carried out using peripheral blood. Receptor source: a man in his forties or fifties with Graves' ophthalmopathy. Both conserved end residues are part of each CDR3. Each record gives: J gene, D gene, clone size, V gene, CDR3 protein, CDR3 DNA. D genes are given only for firm matches. Clone size is shown for a subset of rows, as once, few, many or a class of expanded clone.

TRBJ1-2,.,many,TRBV19,CASSWGHPSYGYTF,TGTGCCAGTTCCTGGGGCCATCCCTCTTATGGCTACACCTTC
TRBJ1-1,.,many,TRBV11-3,CASSHAGGSTEAFF,TGTGCCAGCAGCCATGCGGGGGGTAGCACTGAAGCTTTCTTT
TRBJ2-5,.,many,TRBV5-1,CASSSPGKETQYF,TGCGCCAGCAGCTCCCCCGGGAAAGAGACCCAGTACTTC
TRBJ2-7,TRBD2,.,TRBV6-1,CASSEASGRADEQYF,TGTGCCAGCAGTGAAGCGAGCGGGAGGGCCGACGAGCAGTACTTC
TRBJ2-5,TRBD2,many,TRBV25-1,CASSPVAGDPRTQYF,TGTGCCAGCAGTCCGGTAGCGGGAGACCCGCGGACCCAGTACTTC
TRBJ1-1,.,many,TRBV12-3/TRBV12-4,CASSLGHNTEAFF,TGTGCCAGCAGTTTAGGGCATAACACTGAAGCTTTCTTT
TRBJ1-2,.,many,TRBV7-2,CASSPWGGLDYGYTF,TGTGCCAGCAGCCCCTGGGGGGGCCTAGACTATGGCTACACCTTC
TRBJ1-2,.,.,TRBV28,CASRLLGNYGYTF,TGTGCCAGTCGCCTCTTGGGTAACTATGGCTACACCTTC
TRBJ2-7,TRBD2,.,TRBV28,CASTPGGRAYEQYF,TGTGCCAGCACCCCAGGTGGGAGGGCCTACGAGCAGTACTTC
TRBJ2-7,.,once,TRBV20-1,CSAGRVYEQYF,TGCAGTGCTGGCAGGGTCTACGAGCAGTACTTC
TRBJ1-2,.,many,TRBV20-1,CSASDRGRGYTF,TGCAGTGCTTCCGATAGGGGGAGGGGCTACACCTTC
TRBJ1-2,.,few,TRBV6-1,CASRGFYGYTF,TGTGCCAGCAGGGGATTTTATGGCTACACCTTC
TRBJ2-7,TRBD2,many,TRBV4-1,CASSQDLEAGVVSREQYF,TGCGCCAGCAGCCAAGATTTAGAAGCGGGAGTAGTTTCCCGCGAGCAGTACTTC
TRBJ1-1,.,.,TRBV7-2,CASSLEGGLTEAFF,TGTGCCAGCAGCTTAGAGGGGGGCTTGACTGAAGCTTTCTTT
TRBJ2-5,.,.,TRBV7-2,CASSRTPSEPAGYF,TGTGCCAGCAGCCGAACACCCTCCGAGCCAGCGGGGTACTTC
TRBJ1-3,.,many,TRBV6-5,CASSYGVAGNTIYF,TGTGCCAGCAGTTACGGTGTGGCTGGAAACACCATATATTTT
TRBJ2-7,TRBD2,many,TRBV12-3/TRBV12-4,CASSFDGLAGAYEQYF,TGTGCCAGCAGTTTCGACGGGCTAGCGGGAGCCTACGAGCAGTACTTC
TRBJ2-7,TRBD2,many,TRBV20-1,CSARVAGVEQYF,TGCAGTGCTAGGGTAGCGGGAGTCGAGCAGTACTTC
TRBJ2-7,TRBD2,many,TRBV6-5,CASTGPDGSGRSEQYF,TGTGCCAGCACCGGACCCGATGGTAGCGGGAGAAGCGAGCAGTACTTC
TRBJ1-2,.,.,TRBV6-1,CASSEALRVSVDYGYTF,TGTGCCAGCAGTGAAGCGCTTCGTGTTTCGGTTGACTATGGCTACACCTTC
TRBJ2-5,TRBD2,many,TRBV7-2,CASSFGLAKETQYF,TGTGCCAGCAGCTTCGGACTAGCCAAAGAGACCCAGTACTTC
TRBJ2-7,.,.,TRBV6-5,CASSYGGDTGYEQYF,TGTGCCAGCAGTTACGGTGGCGACACGGGCTACGAGCAGTACTTC
TRBJ2-2,.,many,TRBV5-1,CASSIGGITGELFF,TGCGCCAGCAGCATAGGCGGGATCACCGGGGAGCTGTTTTTT
TRBJ2-7,TRBD2,many,TRBV29-1,CSASPAGVYEQYF,TGCAGCGCATCTCCAGCGGGAGTCTACGAGCAGTACTTC
TRBJ1-5,.,many,TRBV6-1,CASRGQGSNQPQHF,TGTGCCAGCAGGGGGCAGGGGAGCAATCAGCCCCAGCATTTT
TRBJ1-1,TRBD1,many,TRBV6-1,CASSLRDRNTEAFF,TGTGCCAGCAGTCTAAGGGACAGGAACACTGAAGCTTTCTTT
TRBJ2-7,.,.,TRBV12-3/TRBV12-4,CASSPRTGEVSEQYF,TGTGCCAGCAGTCCTAGGACGGGGGAGGTCTCCGAGCAGTACTTC
TRBJ1-1,.,.,TRBV6-5,CASSYSHGGTFF,TGTGCCAGCAGTTACTCTCACGGGGGGACTTTCTTT